Below, 19 T cell receptor beta chains from the same sample are listed, as sequenced in a study of T cell responses to AZD1222 COVID-19 vaccine (dated by TCRdb to the early 2020s). The time point label here, explained by the study, means: baseline before first vaccination. Libraries were built with the immunoSEQ multiplex PCR assay. What TCRdb holds here is the immuneACCESS table cut down to in-frame rearrangements. Part of the clones is not present; checked against another copy, under half of the missing clones reflect an unresolved V gene, and the others are unexplained. Present in this sample are under 140,000 clones, 88% of which were seen just once. The ten largest clones represent 1.5% to 2% of the sample. Source: peripheral blood, taken on day 0 of AZD1222 vaccination. Source of these receptors: an adult in good health.

This clone was counted a single time. The chain recombines TRBV3-1 (or the pseudogene TRBV3-2) with TRBJ2-4; D remains ambiguous. Looked up from germline, CDR1 is LGHDT and CDR2 is YNNKEL (reference sequence). The ends were cut back, 0 bases at V and 11 bases at J, with 8 bases in the middle. There are 12 residues in the CDR3. The CDR3 protein is CASSQERGVQYF. CDR3 DNA sequence: TGTGCCAGCAGCCAAGAGCGCGGCGTTCAGTACTTC.

The chain couples TRBV12-3 or TRBV12-4 to TRBJ2-1; D may be TRBD2 (6 bases). This CDR3 region has 13 residues. Trimming stripped 2 bases from V and 10 bases from J, with 12 bases between. As DNA, the CDR3 is TGTGCCAGCAGTTTAACGCTAGGAGGGGAGCAGTTCTTC. It yields the protein CASSLTLGGEQFF.

This sequence joins TRBV5-1 and TRBJ1-1; weak D call: TRBD1 (5 bases). The CDR3 length is 15 residues. The ends were cut back, 4 bases at V and 1 base at J, with 14 bases in the middle. Germline V gene lookup returns CDR1 SGHRS and CDR2 YFSETQ. This CDR3 reads CASSDTGTANTEAFF. CDR3 sequence (DNA): TGCGCCAGCAGCGATACCGGGACGGCGAACACTGAAGCTTTCTTT.

The gene calls are TRBV28 and TRBJ2-4, with D perhaps being TRBD1 or TRBD2 (6 bases each). This CDR3 is built from 17 residues. V lost 5 bases and J 0 bases, leaving 17 bases between the germline ends. The germline V gene encodes CDR1 MDHEN and CDR2 SYDVKM. CDR3 nucleotide sequence: TGTGCCAGCAGTCCATTCGGGGGCCCTCGAGCCAAAAACATTCAGTACTTC. Residues: CASSPFGGPRAKNIQYF.

The chain recombines TRBV30 with TRBJ1-2; weak D call: TRBD1 (6 bases). Trimming cost V 4 bases and J 6 bases, with 18 bases left between them. The CDR3 covers 14 residues. CDR1 is GTSNPN, CDR2 SVGIG, per germline (reference sequence). The CDR3 DNA reads as TGTGCCTGGACCCGCACAGGGTTTCGAAATGGCTACACCTTC. It translates to CAWTRTGFRNGYTF.

V gene TRBV7-2 combines with J gene TRBJ1-2, with D possibly matching TRBD1 (5 bases). CDR3 length: 17 residues. The V gene's germline CDR1 is SGHTA and CDR2 FQGNSA. Deletions cut 5 bases from V and 4 bases from J, with 23 bases between. The DNA for the CDR3 is TGTGCCAGCAGCCCTGCCGCCGGGGCAGGGTCGTTCTATGGCTACACCTTC. Its translation: CASSPAAGAGSFYGYTF.

The rearrangement joins TRBV6-5 to TRBJ1-2; TRBD1 matches 7 bases. The length of the CDR3 is 14 residues. The germline CDR1 and CDR2 sequences are MNHEY and SVGAGI. V dropped 5 bases and J dropped 1; count of bases not matched to a gene: 4. The CDR3 coding sequence is TGTGCCAGCAGTCTCGGACAGGATAACTATGGCTACACCTTC. This translates into CASSLGQDNYGYTF.

V usage is TRBV5-1 and J usage is TRBJ1-2; no reliable D call. The V end was cut by 0 bases, the J end by 6 bases, with 15 bases between. The CDR3 contains 15 residues. From germline, CDR1 is SGHRS and CDR2 YFSETQ. CDR3 nucleotides: TGCGCCAGCAGCTTGGAGTCCAGTTCGAGGGATGGCTACACCTTC. This gives the protein CASSLESSSRDGYTF.

This clone was found once. The chain uses TRBV19 and TRBJ2-5; TRBD2 agrees at 14 bases. In germline, CDR1 is LNHDA, CDR2 SQIVND (reference sequence). V was clipped by 8 bases and J by 2 bases; unmatched bases: 7. The CDR3 loop spans 16 amino acids. The CDR3 DNA sequence: TGTGCCAGTTCGGGACTAGCGGGAGTTCGTCAAGAGACCCAGTACTTC. This translates into CASSGLAGVRQETQYF.

The chain is built from TRBV7-9 and TRBJ1-2; D might be TRBD1 (5 bases). The CDR3 runs 13 residues. V shed 5 bases and J shed 5 bases, with 12 bases lying between them. Germline V gives CDR1 SEHNR, CDR2 FQNEAQ (reference sequence). The CDR3, as DNA: TGTGCCAGCAGCCCCAGGGCAGGGTATGGCTACACCTTC. Translated, it gives CASSPRAGYGYTF.

The V gene is TRBV4-2, the J gene TRBJ1-6, with 7 bases fitting TRBD1. With 1 base clipped from V and 10 bases from J, the junction kept 4 bases outside the gene matches. CDR3 length: 14 amino acids. CDR1 and CDR2 from the germline V gene are LGHNA and YNFKEQ. CDR3 region: CASSQAGGMSPLHF. CDR3 bases: TGTGCCAGCAGCCAAGCAGGGGGTATGTCACCCCTCCACTTT.

The J gene is TRBJ1-1, the V gene TRBV2, with a tentative D call TRBD1 (5 bases). The CDR3 has 15 amino acids. Trimming left V 9 bases short and J 1 base short, with 18 bases between. Per germline, CDR1 SNHLY and CDR2 FYNNEI. This CDR3 reads CASEFTGQGNTEAFF. In DNA, the CDR3 is TGTGCCAGTGAATTCACAGGTCAGGGGAACACTGAAGCTTTCTTT.

The chain links TRBV5-1 to TRBJ2-1, with TRBD2 identical over 10 bases. The germline CDR1 and CDR2 sequences are SGHRS and YFSETQ. The CDR3 runs to 15 residues. The V gene end was trimmed by 1 base and the J gene end by 4 bases; junction bases not matched to a gene: 2. The CDR3 DNA sequence: TGCGCCAGCAGCTTGACTAGCGGGGCTTACAATGAGCAGTTCTTC. Translating it yields CASSLTSGAYNEQFF.

The chain recombines TRBV5-1 with TRBJ1-4; 9 nucleotides align to TRBD1. Looked up from germline, CDR1 is SGHRS and CDR2 is YFSETQ. This CDR3 has 17 residues. The V segment lost 0 bases and the J segment 7 bases; nucleotides outside the gene matches: 10. The CDR3 protein is CASSLGSTGQGAEKLFF. DNA of the CDR3: TGCGCCAGCAGCTTGGGTAGTACGGGACAGGGAGCTGAAAAACTGTTTTTT.

The chain is built from TRBV19 and TRBJ2-1; D may match TRBD1 or TRBD2 (5 bases each). Trimming took 6 bases from V and 0 from J, leaving 12 bases between them. Germline CDR1 reads LNHDA; CDR2 reads SQIVND (reference sequence). The CDR3 extends over 15 amino acids. The CDR3 bases are TGTGCCAGTAGCCACGGGGCCAGCTCCTACAATGAGCAGTTCTTC. Protein: CASSHGASSYNEQFF.

CDR3 in amino acids: CASSGGVKAWAGELFF. CDR3 DNA: TGTGCCAGCAGTGGGGGCGTTAAGGCCTGGGCCGGGGAGCTGTTTTTT. The gene calls are TRBV6-1 and TRBJ2-2, with a tentative D call TRBD1 (5 bases). CDR1 is MNHNS, CDR2 SASEGT, per germline. V was pared by 4 bases and J by 6 bases, with 18 bases between. CDR3 length equals 16 residues.

The CDR3 DNA reads TGCGCCAGCAGCTTGGACCTTAGGGGGCACCCGAACACTGAAGCTTTCTTT. Translation: CASSLDLRGHPNTEAFF. The J gene is TRBJ1-1, the V gene TRBV5-1, with 7 positions matching TRBD1. The germline V gene has CDR1 SGHRS and CDR2 YFSETQ. V trimming: 0 bases; J trimming: 1 base; junction bases outside the gene matches: 9. This CDR3 is built from 17 residues.

The chain joins TRBV11-2 to TRBJ2-7, with 7 bases matching TRBD1. There are 14 residues in the CDR3. The trim removed 4 bases at V and 4 bases at J, leaving 7 bases unmatched. Germline CDR1 SGHAT, CDR2 FQNNGV. DNA of the CDR3: TGTGCCAGCAGCTCCCAGACAGGGCGGTACGAGCAGTACTTC. Translation: CASSSQTGRYEQYF.

The chain couples TRBV5-8 to TRBJ2-1, with TRBD2 matching over 8 bases. V gave up 4 bases and J gave up 5 bases; unmatched junction bases: 8. CDR3 size: 15 residues. Germline CDR1 is SGHTS and CDR2 is YDEGEE. The CDR3 DNA is TGTGCCAGCAGCCAACGGTCACTAGCGGACAATGAGCAGTTCTTC. Translating it yields CASSQRSLADNEQFF.